This T cell receptor beta chain was retrieved from a study of identical twins. TCRdb recomputed calls from the 5' RACE reads with MiXCR, one row per CDR3 protein. The sample holds approximately 240,000 distinct CDR3 sequences; around 15% are singletons and the top ten take around 8.3%. The CDR3 is made up of 17 amino acids. Deletions cut 1 base from V and 0 bases from J, with 13 bases between. CDR1 is SGHAT, CDR2 FQNNGV, per germline. The TCR sequence derives from a woman younger than 30 in good health. The chain couples TRBV11-2 to TRBJ2-1; D might be TRBD1 (6 bases). The sequencing input was memory (CD45RO+) T cells sorted from blood. The chain's CDR3 is CASSLVRGRDSYNEQFF. For the CDR3, the DNA is TGTGCCAGCAGCTTAGTCAGGGGCCGGGACTCCTACAATGAGCAGTTCTTC.